This TCR beta chain was observed in a study of radiation and T cells in renal cell carcinoma. Time point given: blood 2 weeks post-SBRT. As to treatment: 15 Gy SBRT to primary tumor, nephrectomy 4 weeks later. TCRdb's table, derived via immunoSEQ multiplex PCR, lists solely in-frame clones and lacks some. The sample lists about 130,000 clones, about four fifths occurring once. Germline V gene data show CDR1 as SGHAT and CDR2 as FQDESV (reference sequence). The CDR3 totals 14 residues. V was clipped by 2 bases and J by 2 bases, with 9 bases between them. The sequencing used blood, collected from a patient whose treatment included radiotherapy and nephrectomy. The chain links TRBV11-1 to TRBJ1-1; the D is unclear. The clonotype originates from a man aged 50-59 years with renal cell carcinoma. The CDR3 bases are TGTGCCAGCAGCTTACTTCCGACAAACACTGAAGCTTTCTTT. It yields the protein CASSLLPTNTEAFF.